These 15 T cell receptor beta chains were sequenced from one sample in a study of response to subunit inactivated influenza vaccine. In TCRdb, the RT-PCR reads were re-called with MiXCR into one record per CDR3 protein. This table has about 700,000 distinct CDR3 sequences, approximately 14% appearing once. The input for sequencing was PBMCs from blood, taken around 14 days before vaccination. The origin of the receptors is a man aged 50-60 years who received an inactivated influenza vaccine.

The chain carries TRBV5-1 and TRBJ2-2; TRBD2 might be the D (5 bases). V was pared by 2 bases and J by 6 bases, with 11 bases between. The CDR3 covers 14 residues. The germline V gene encodes CDR1 SGHRS and CDR2 YFSETQ. The CDR3 sequence is CASSFSRGSGELFF. CDR3 nucleotides: TGCGCCAGCAGCTTCAGTCGGGGTTCCGGGGAGCTGTTTTTT.

This clonotype was counted many times. J is TRBJ1-2 and V is TRBV25-1; TRBD1 might be the D (5 bases). Trimming left V 4 bases short and J 4 bases short, with 7 bases between. From germline, CDR1 is MGHDK and CDR2 SYGVNS. The CDR3 runs 12 residues. CDR3 coding DNA: TGTGCCAGCAGTGTCCAGGGCTATGGCTACACCTTC. Translated: CASSVQGYGYTF.

CDR3 residues: CSVDQGGANVLTF. CDR3 in DNA: TGCAGCGTTGACCAGGGAGGGGCCAACGTCCTGACTTTC. V is TRBV29-1 and J is TRBJ2-6, with D possibly TRBD1 on 5 matching bases. Germline CDR1 is SQVTM and CDR2 is ANQGSEA. V was cut by 3 bases and J by 4 bases, with 7 bases left in between. CDR3 length equals 13 residues.

This clonotype was recorded many times. The chain links TRBV6-1 to TRBJ1-5, with D tentatively TRBD1 (5 bases). V lost 3 bases to trimming and J lost 2 bases, with 11 bases between them. This CDR3 has 15 amino acids. CDR1 is MNHNS and CDR2 is SASEGT in the germline V gene. As DNA, the CDR3 is TGTGCCAGCAGTGATAATCCGGGGGGCAATCAGCCCCAGCATTTT. The encoded protein is CASSDNPGGNQPQHF.

The chain carries TRBV5-6 and TRBJ2-6; TRBD1 matches at 9 bases. CDR1 and CDR2 from the germline V gene are SGHDT and YYEEEE. The CDR3 covers 18 residues. V was clipped by 2 bases and J by 0 bases; unmatched bases: 6. DNA for the CDR3: TGTGCCAGCAGCTTAGCCGGGACAGGGTTCTCTGGGGCCAACGTCCTGACTTTC. It translates to CASSLAGTGFSGANVLTF.

This clonotype has more than one count but fewer than ten. This chain uses TRBV14 with TRBJ2-5; D is possibly TRBD2 (6 bases). Germline CDR1 SGHDN, CDR2 FVKESK. The CDR3 totals 16 residues. The V and J ends lost 1 base and 1 base respectively, with 13 bases between them. The CDR3 DNA is TGTGCCAGCAGCCAAGTTAGCGGACTCGGCCAAGAGACCCAGTACTTC. Its translation is CASSQVSGLGQETQYF.

This clonotype was observed a handful of times. The chain uses TRBV15 and TRBJ1-1; D is ambiguous. The V gene lost 6 bases and the J gene lost 2 bases, with 7 bases spanning the gap. Per the germline V gene, CDR1 is LNHNV and CDR2 is YYDKDF (reference sequence). This CDR3 spans 12 amino acids. This chain's CDR3 is CATREGNTEAFF. The CDR3 coding sequence is TGTGCCACCAGGGAGGGAAACACTGAAGCTTTCTTT.

This clonotype was counted many times. The chain joins TRBV20-1 to TRBJ2-5; no clear D. The CDR3 loop spans 13 amino acids. Germline V gene sequence: CDR1 DFQATT, CDR2 SNEGSKA (reference sequence). Between the trimmed V and J ends, which lost 0 bases and 2 bases, there was a span of 7 bases. DNA of the CDR3: TGCAGTGCTAGAGATATACGTCAAGAGACCCAGTACTTC. The encoded protein is CSARDIRQETQYF.

This clonotype appeared a few times. This chain uses TRBV5-5 with TRBJ2-3; D is possibly TRBD1 (5 bases). Germline CDR1 and CDR2: SGHKS and YYEKEE (reference sequence). V lost 0 bases to trimming and J lost 6 bases, with 14 bases between them. This CDR3 has 15 amino acids. Here the CDR3 DNA reads TGTGCCAGCAGCTTGGGCAGGGTAGTAATGGATACGCAGTATTTT. It translates to CASSLGRVVMDTQYF.

The genes are TRBV10-3 and TRBJ2-7; no definite D call. The CDR3 is 14 amino acids. The V end was cut by 0 bases, the J end by 0 bases, with 6 bases between. Germline CDR1 is ENHRY and CDR2 is SYGVKD. The CDR3 DNA sequence: TGTGCCATCAGTGAGTCTTCCAACTCCTACGAGCAGTACTTC. Encoded protein: CAISESSNSYEQYF.

The chain has TRBV29-1 and TRBJ2-3; 8 nucleotides line up with TRBD2. Germline CDR1 is SQVTM and CDR2 is ANQGSEA. The CDR3 is 14 amino acids. The trim removed 4 bases at V and 0 bases at J, leaving 3 bases unmatched. The CDR3 DNA reads as TGCAGCGTTGGACTAGCGAGCAGCACAGATACGCAGTATTTT. Its translation: CSVGLASSTDTQYF.

The V and J genes are TRBV20-1 and TRBJ1-3; tentative D call: TRBD1 (6 bases). CDR3 length: 14 amino acids. The germline V and J ends were trimmed by 4 bases and 3 bases, with 13 bases remaining between them. Germline V gene lookup returns CDR1 DFQATT and CDR2 SNEGSKA (reference sequence). Here the CDR3 reads CSATSQGVGNTIYF. In DNA form, the CDR3 reads TGCAGTGCTACCTCACAGGGAGTTGGAAACACCATATATTTT.

V gene TRBV5-1 combines with J gene TRBJ2-3; D is undetermined. The germline gives CDR1 SGHRS, CDR2 YFSETQ. There are 15 residues in the CDR3. The germline V and J ends were trimmed by 4 bases and 4 bases, with 16 bases remaining between them. In DNA, the CDR3 is TGCGCCAGCAGCATAGGAATGTTGGGCCCAGATACGCAGTATTTT. It codes for CASSIGMLGPDTQYF.

The CDR3: CASSSLTGTDTQYF. For the CDR3, the DNA is TGCGCCAGCAGCTCTCTGACTGGCACAGATACGCAGTATTTT. This rearrangement joins TRBV4-1 to TRBJ2-3; no clear D gene. The CDR3 extends over 14 amino acids. V was clipped by 5 bases and J by 1 base, with 10 bases between them. Germline assignment: CDR1 MGHRA and CDR2 YSYEKL.

The rearrangement uses TRBV24-1 and TRBJ1-4; perhaps TRBD1 as D (5 bases). CDR1 and CDR2 (germline): KGHDR, SFDVKD. The length of the CDR3 is 15 residues. V was trimmed by 3 bases and J by 1 base, leaving 8 bases between them. The CDR3 DNA sequence: TGTGCCACCAGTGATGGGAGGGGAACTAATGAAAAACTGTTTTTT. Translating gives CATSDGRGTNEKLFF.